The entry that follows covers one T cell receptor beta chain sequence. This entry comes from a study of blood T cell repertoires in COVID-19. Across the study: Samples came from the United States, Italy and Spain, spanning acute and convalescent COVID-19.

Germline CDR1 reads GTSNPN; CDR2 reads SVGIG (reference sequence). J gave up 1 base and V 7 bases, and 3 bases lay outside the gene matches. CDR3 length: 13 residues. Resolution of symptoms, clearance, or two negative PCRs was present in recovered Cohort 3 donors. Repertoires were generated with immunoSEQ multiplex PCR, while TCRdb's copy carries only in-frame clones and drops some. The sample carries around 130,000 clones, around 86% recorded once. What was sequenced was PBMCs or T cells enriched from blood (not recorded which). This sequence was found in a young man who had recovered from COVID-19. J is TRBJ2-5 and V is TRBV30; 10 positions agree with TRBD2. CDR3 sequence: CALGLALQETQYF. The CDR3 DNA sequence: TGTGCCTTGGGACTAGCGCTCCAAGAGACCCAGTACTTC. Full variable domain (rest looked up from reference TRBV30 and TRBJ2-5): SQTIHQWPATLVQPVGSPLSLECTVEGTSNPNLYWYRQAAGRGLQLLFYSVGIGQISSEVPQNLSASRPQDRQFILSSKKLLLSDSGFYLCALGLALQETQYFGPGTRLLVL.